One sample yielded the 23 T cell receptor beta chains listed below, sequenced in a study of T cell responses to AZD1222 COVID-19 vaccine. Sequenced by immunoSEQ multiplex PCR; TCRdb stores in-frame clones only, minus some. The repertoire holds 90,000 to 120,000 clones, with 92% as singletons. The sequencing used peripheral blood, collected 28 days after the second AZD1222 dose. The receptors come from an adult who received the AZD1222 COVID-19 vaccine.

The CDR3 sequence is CSVRGHTHEKLFF. CDR3 bases: TGCAGCGTTAGGGGTCATACGCATGAAAAACTGTTTTTT. The rearrangement uses TRBV29-1 and TRBJ1-4, with D perhaps TRBD1 (5 bases). The CDR3 runs to 13 residues. Germline V gene sequence: CDR1 SQVTM, CDR2 ANQGSEA. Trimming took 5 bases from V and 6 from J, leaving 13 bases between them.

The CDR3 sequence is CASGLTRDRLFF. The CDR3 DNA reads as TGTGCTAGTGGTTTGACTCGGGACAGACTGTTTTTT. J is TRBJ1-4 and V is TRBV12-5; 7 nucleotides match TRBD1. With 2 bases clipped from V and 13 bases from J, the junction kept 4 bases outside the gene matches. Germline V gene sequence: CDR1 LGHNT, CDR2 FRNRAP. This CDR3 spans 12 amino acids.

This chain connects TRBV29-1 to TRBJ1-2; a possible D gene is TRBD1 (5 bases). The CDR3 extends over 16 amino acids. V dropped 3 bases and J dropped 4 bases, with 21 bases sitting between them. Germline-derived CDR1 and CDR2 are SQVTM and ANQGSEA. The CDR3 is CSVDAAGRSSIYGYTF. Written as DNA, the CDR3 is TGCAGCGTTGACGCGGCAGGGAGGTCCTCCATCTATGGCTACACCTTC.

This clone is medium-sized (0.01 to 0.1%) within its sample. The gene calls are TRBV6-2 or TRBV6-3 and TRBJ2-4; TRBD2 matches at 8 bases. The V gene end was trimmed by 0 bases and the J gene end by 8 bases; junction bases not matched to a gene: 6. The CDR3 extends over 15 amino acids. Germline V gene sequence: CDR1 MNHEY, CDR2 SVGEGT. CDR3 sequence reads: CASSYSRGGADIQYF. CDR3 in DNA: TGTGCCAGCAGTTACTCACGGGGGGGCGCTGACATTCAGTACTTC.

The rearrangement joins TRBV5-8 to TRBJ1-2, with a weak D call TRBD1 (6 bases). The V end was cut by 1 base, the J end by 12 bases, with 13 bases between. From germline, CDR1 is SGHTS and CDR2 YDEGEE. The CDR3 totals 12 residues. CDR3 in amino acids: CASSLLRTAHTF. The CDR3 DNA is TGTGCCAGCAGCTTGCTGAGGACAGCCCACACCTTC.

CDR3 sequence: CASSSSSGRERNSYEQYF. The CDR3 nucleotides are TGTGCCAGCAGTTCCTCTAGCGGGAGGGAACGGAACTCCTACGAGCAGTACTTC. The chain has TRBV28 and TRBJ2-7, with 12 nucleotides matching TRBD2. V lost 4 bases to trimming and J lost 0 bases; unmatched junction nucleotides: 10. In germline, CDR1 is MDHEN, CDR2 SYDVKM. The CDR3 consists of 18 residues.

The chain carries TRBV10-2 and TRBJ2-6; D not certain. The CDR3 covers 15 residues. Per the germline V gene, CDR1 is WSHSY and CDR2 is SAAADI. V dropped 3 bases and J dropped 1 base, with 7 bases sitting between them. The CDR3 loop is CASSDPPSGANVLTF. Written as DNA, the CDR3 is TGCGCCAGCAGTGACCCTCCTTCTGGGGCCAACGTCCTGACTTTC.

V and J are TRBV19 and TRBJ2-4, with D perhaps matching TRBD2 (6 bases). The germline V gene encodes CDR1 LNHDA and CDR2 SQIVND (reference sequence). The CDR3 covers 13 residues. V lost 5 bases to trimming and J lost 8 bases, with 13 bases between them. The CDR3 is CASSATPGDIQYF. The CDR3 DNA follows: TGTGCCAGTAGTGCCACCCCGGGGGACATTCAGTACTTC. The whole variable domain, filled in from reference TRBV19 and TRBJ2-4, reads DGGITQSPKYLFRKEGQNVTLSCEQNLNHDAMYWYRQDPGQGLRLIYYSQIVNDFQKGDIAEGYSVSREKKESFPLTVTSAQKNPTAFYLCASSATPGDIQYFGAGTRLSVL.

In DNA form, the CDR3 reads TGTGCCAGCAGCGGGGGCGGGCTATCCGATACGCAGTATTTT. This encodes CASSGGGLSDTQYF. The rearrangement uses TRBV5-4 and TRBJ2-3, with D perhaps TRBD1 (6 bases). V gave up 4 bases and J gave up 6 bases, with 15 bases separating them. The CDR3 runs 14 residues. Germline values: CDR1 SGHNT, CDR2 YYREEE (reference sequence). Filled out from reference TRBV5-4 and TRBJ2-3, the complete variable domain reads ETGVTQSPTHLIKTRGQQVTLRCSSQSGHNTVSWYQQALGQGPQFIFQYYREEENGRGNFPPRFSGLQFPNYSSELNVNALELDDSALYLCASSGGGLSDTQYFGPGTRLTVL.

The rearrangement uses TRBV2 and TRBJ2-5; D is unresolved. This CDR3 is 14 amino acids long. Trimming cost V 1 base and J 4 bases, with 10 bases left between them. Looked up from germline, CDR1 is SNHLY and CDR2 is FYNNEI. CDR3: CASSEGLRPETQYF. Written as DNA, the CDR3 is TGTGCCAGCAGTGAAGGCCTCCGTCCAGAGACCCAGTACTTC.

V usage is TRBV10-3 and J usage is TRBJ1-1; TRBD1 matches at 7 bases. The CDR3 is 19 amino acids. The J segment lost 2 bases and the V segment lost 7 bases, leaving 22 bases of the junction unmatched. CDR1 ENHRY and CDR2 SYGVKD come from the germline V gene. For the CDR3, the DNA is TGTGCCATCACAGGGAAGAGGGGGCGTGGGATTACTCCTAACACTGAAGCTTTCTTT. Translation gives CAITGKRGRGITPNTEAFF.

The chain joins TRBV10-3 to TRBJ1-6; TRBD1 might be the D (6 bases). CDR1 is ENHRY and CDR2 is SYGVKD in the germline V gene. V was clipped by 10 bases and J by 8 bases, with 24 bases between them. There are 16 residues in the CDR3. This CDR3 is CATNPLGGEGDSPLHF. The CDR3 region has the DNA TGTGCCACCAACCCCCTTGGGGGCGAGGGTGATTCACCCCTCCACTTT.

The chain carries TRBV20-1 and TRBJ1-5; a possible D gene is TRBD1 (5 bases). Between the trimmed V and J ends, which lost 6 bases and 0 bases, there was a span of 12 bases. The CDR3 consists of 14 residues. The V gene's germline CDR1 is DFQATT and CDR2 SNEGSKA (reference sequence). CDR3 coding DNA: TGCAGTGCCAGTGACAGTTATAGCAATCAGCCCCAGCATTTT. Amino acids: CSASDSYSNQPQHF.

This chain joins TRBV5-6 and TRBJ1-1, with D tentatively TRBD1 (6 bases). Trimming took off 4 bases at V and 2 bases at J, with 9 bases between the two ends. The CDR3 totals 13 residues. Looked up from germline, CDR1 is SGHDT and CDR2 is YYEEEE. The CDR3 DNA reads as TGTGCCAGCAGCATACAGGGAAACACTGAAGCTTTCTTT. Translating gives CASSIQGNTEAFF.

A single count supports this clone. The chain links TRBV7-9 to TRBJ1-4; 8 nucleotides align to TRBD1. Germline V gene sequence: CDR1 SEHNR, CDR2 FQNEAQ (reference sequence). This CDR3 spans 15 amino acids. V lost 5 bases, J lost 2 bases, and 4 bases stayed unmatched. In DNA, the CDR3 is TGTGCCAGCAGCCACCAGGGGGCGACTAATGAAAAACTGTTTTTT. Its protein is CASSHQGATNEKLFF.

The V gene is TRBV5-4, the J gene TRBJ2-3; a possible D gene is TRBD1 (5 bases). V lost 8 bases and J lost 2, with 9 bases in between. CDR1 is SGHNT, CDR2 YYREEE, per germline (reference sequence). The CDR3 covers 12 residues. CDR3 coding DNA: TGTGCCAGTACGGACAACACAGATACGCAGTATTTT. Amino acid sequence: CASTDNTDTQYF.

The chain links TRBV7-9 to TRBJ2-1, with 9 bases fitting TRBD1. This CDR3 is 16 amino acids long. CDR1 is SEHNR, CDR2 FQNEAQ, per germline (reference sequence). V shed 5 bases, J shed 4 bases, and the junction held 9 bases outside the gene matches. The CDR3 region is CASSASTGGYYNEQFF. The CDR3 region has the DNA TGTGCCAGCAGCGCCTCCACAGGGGGCTATTACAATGAGCAGTTCTTC.

The gene calls are TRBV27 and TRBJ2-1, with a possible D match to TRBD1 (7 bases). The CDR3 has 14 amino acids. V lost 8 bases to trimming and J lost 5 bases, with 16 bases between them. Germline V gene data show CDR1 as MNHEY and CDR2 as SMNVEV (reference sequence). The CDR3 is CASAGGQINNEQFF. CDR3 in DNA: TGTGCCAGCGCCGGGGGACAGATTAACAATGAGCAGTTCTTC.

The chain has TRBV6-7 and TRBJ1-2, with 9 nucleotides matching TRBD1. TRBV6-7 is an ORF, and what it does is uncertain. Losses at the gene ends were 7 bases for V and 6 bases for J; bases not matched to a gene: 9. The CDR3 has 14 residues. CDR3 DNA sequence: TGTGCCAGCATAGCTAGACGGACAGGGGATGGCTACACCTTC. Encoded protein: CASIARRTGDGYTF.

This chain links TRBV4-1 with TRBJ2-2, with D tentatively TRBD2 (6 bases). From germline, CDR1 is MGHRA and CDR2 YSYEKL. The ends were cut back, 0 bases at V and 1 base at J, with 9 bases in the middle. The CDR3 contains 16 residues. The CDR3 DNA follows: TGCGCCAGCAGCCAAGAGGGGGGACTGAACACCGGGGAGCTGTTTTTT. Protein product: CASSQEGGLNTGELFF.

Here the CDR3 reads CASSRPGVETQYF. CDR3 nucleotide sequence: TGTGCCAGCAGCCGACCGGGGGTAGAGACCCAGTACTTC. The chain uses TRBV3-1 (or the pseudogene TRBV3-2) and TRBJ2-5; perhaps TRBD2 as D (6 bases). Deletions cut 4 bases from V and 4 bases from J, with 10 bases between. The CDR3 has 13 amino acids. CDR1 is LGHDT, CDR2 YNNKEL, per germline (reference sequence).

The rearrangement uses TRBV28 and TRBJ1-2; 7 bases agree with TRBD1. Germline lookup yields CDR1 MDHEN and CDR2 SYDVKM. This CDR3 has 15 amino acids. Trimming cost V 4 bases and J 4 bases; bases outside gene matches: 9. CDR3 loop: CASSSLGQAPYGYTF. As DNA, the CDR3 is TGTGCCAGCAGTTCGTTAGGACAGGCTCCCTATGGCTACACCTTC.

This clone appeared a single time. The V gene is TRBV25-1, the J gene TRBJ2-3; 8 nucleotides match TRBD2. Germline-derived CDR1 and CDR2 are MGHDK and SYGVNS. The CDR3 covers 14 residues. V shed 5 bases and J 0 bases; nucleotides not matched to a gene: 1. Here the CDR3 DNA reads TGTGCCAGCAGTTTAGCGGGAAGCACAGATACGCAGTATTTT. It specifies CASSLAGSTDTQYF.